This TCR beta chain was identified in a study of breast tumors, draining lymph nodes, adjacent tissues. Findings and limits, study-wide: The lymph node origin of tumor T cells was framed as consistent with a hypothesis, not demonstrated. Tumor repertoires ranked between lymph nodes and nontumor tissue in diversity, with V and J gene preferences. Luminal-like breast cancer showed significantly greater tumor-nontumor repertoire similarity than basal-like breast cancer did.

TCRdb reprocessed the multiplex PCR reads via MiXCR and lists one record per CDR3 protein. The table shows about 180,000 distinct CDR3 sequences, with around a third occurring only once. Samples came from axillary lymph nodes draining the breast cancer. The CDR3 totals 16 residues. Germline loops: CDR1 WNHNN, CDR2 SYGVQD (reference sequence). V was cut by 3 bases and J by 5 bases, with 16 bases left in between. This clonotype was counted many times. Its antigen is unknown. Sequencing was done on a sample of axillary lymph node tissue. The chain recombines TRBV10-1 with TRBJ2-2; possibly TRBD2 for D (6 bases). This sequence was found in a female donor with breast cancer. Some clones in this sample may be carry-over from other donors' samples. The CDR3: CASSDKRGFGTGELFF. As DNA, the CDR3 is TGCGCCAGCAGTGACAAACGGGGGTTTGGAACCGGGGAGCTGTTTTTT.